This T cell receptor (beta chain) was identified in a study of T cell clonality in common variable immunodeficiency. Whole-study results and caveats: Compared with controls, CVID subjects had fewer shared TCRbeta clones. Repertoire-complication correlations in CVID were limited by patient heterogeneity.

This clone showed up just a few times. Its antigen is currently unknown. Only one base separates this from a far larger clonotype, so it likely reflects a read error. The read ends 3 residues early relative to the CDR3; the germline J gene fills the gap. This CDR3 spans 15 amino acids. In germline, CDR1 is SSHAT, CDR2 FNYEAQ (reference sequence). Assay: immunoSEQ multiplex PCR; the TCRdb copy retains only in-frame clones and omits some. There are about 74,000 clones in the sample, none observed a single time. The chain employs TRBV7-7 and TRBJ2-1; 9 bases match TRBD2. Specimen: peripheral blood mononuclear cells. This receptor was taken from a person aged 18 to 75 in good health. The CDR3 DNA, read in part, is TGTGCTAGCAGCTTGGGGCTAGCGGGAAGCAATGAG. Translation: CASSLGLAGSNE. The complete CDR3 sequence is CASSLGLAGSNEQFF.